This record looks at one T cell receptor beta chain sequence and its context. Authors' analysis steps: Reference gene primer amplification gave nucleated cell count estimates. The protocol was immunoSEQ multiplex PCR, while the TCRdb copy is restricted to in-frame clones and leaves out a portion. V, J and clone size are those of that table, while D and trimming were read from the DNA. This table has about 250,000 clones, 86% appearing once. Enrollment of patients from Seattle took place during active infection, with longitudinal follow-up. This entry comes from a study of blood T cell repertoires in COVID-19. Background on the study: There were acute and convalescent COVID-19 samples, and they came from the United States, Italy and Spain. Sources were T cells, B-cell-depleted T cells, or PBMCs; the material itself was cDNA or gDNA.

Looked up from germline, CDR1 is SGHNT and CDR2 is YYREEE (reference sequence). V lost 0 bases and J lost 7, with 13 bases in between. The CDR3 is 15 amino acids. Sequencing was carried out using peripheral blood. The genes are TRBV5-4 and TRBJ2-2; D gene ambiguous. This TCR was recovered from a woman of 80 years or more with COVID-19, enrolled during active disease. CDR3 residues: CASSLESVSGGELFF. The CDR3 coding sequence is TGTGCCAGCAGCTTGGAGTCGGTTTCCGGCGGGGAGCTGTTTTTT.